This T cell receptor (beta chain) was found in a study of blood T cell repertoires in COVID-19. Losses at the gene ends were 3 bases for V and 3 bases for J; bases not matched to a gene: 0. The CDR3 loop spans 13 amino acids. Clones were sequenced by immunoSEQ multiplex PCR, and TCRdb holds only the in-frame ones, with some missing. The sample lists hundreds of thousands of clones, around four fifths occurring once. This clonotype was obtained from a woman aged 45-59 years with active or convalescent COVID-19. This chain connects TRBV12-3 or TRBV12-4 to TRBJ2-7, with 9 bases lining up with TRBD2. The sample was peripheral blood. The CDR3 protein is CASSFSGSYEQYF. CDR3 DNA sequence: TGTGCCAGCAGTTTTAGCGGGAGCTACGAGCAGTACTTC.